These T cell receptor beta chains were read from a single sample in a study of regulatory T cells in long-lasting Graves disease. MiXCR, applied by TCRdb to the multiplex PCR reads, yields one record per CDR3 protein. This sample has about 430,000 distinct CDR3 sequences, with about 15% found just once. This sample also appeared in a second study, on T cells in Graves' hyperthyroidism and ophthalmopathy.

The sequenced sample was peripheral blood mononuclear cells (PBMCs), obtained at new diagnosis, from a patient treated with antithyroid drugs. These receptors all come from a woman in her forties with Graves disease. The CDR3 runs from the conserved cysteine through the conserved F or W. Fields, in order: J gene, clone size, V gene, D gene, CDR3 DNA, CDR3 protein. The D gene is left open where the match is weak. Only some rows state a clone size, as once, few, many or a class for expanded clones.

j_gene: TRBJ2-1
abundance: .
v_gene: TRBV30
d_gene: TRBD2
CDR3nt: TGTGCCTGGAGTGTACTAATAACTAGCGGGAGGGCCTGGAATGAGCAGTTCTTC
CDR3aa: CAWSVLITSGRAWNEQFF

j_gene: TRBJ2-2
abundance: few
v_gene: TRBV7-2
d_gene: TRBD2
CDR3nt: TGTGCCAGCAGCTTAAGTGGGGGTAGACTAGCGGGAGGGCCTTGGGCCGGGGAGCTGTTTTTT
CDR3aa: CASSLSGGRLAGGPWAGELFF

j_gene: TRBJ1-6
abundance: .
v_gene: TRBV9
d_gene: .
CDR3nt: TGTGCCAGCAGCGTAGCCCCCGACAGTGCGGGTAATTCACCCCTCCACTTT
CDR3aa: CASSVAPDSAGNSPLHF

j_gene: TRBJ2-1
abundance: .
v_gene: TRBV12-3/TRBV12-4
d_gene: .
CDR3nt: TGTGCCAGCAGTTCCCACTATCTCAGGGGTGGCTACAATGAGCAGTTCTTC
CDR3aa: CASSSHYLRGGYNEQFF

j_gene: TRBJ2-1
abundance: .
v_gene: TRBV7-3
d_gene: TRBD2
CDR3nt: TGTGCCAGCAGCTTAAGAGGTAACCCCGGACTAGCGGGAGGGCCCGATGGGCAGTTCTTC
CDR3aa: CASSLRGNPGLAGGPDGQFF

j_gene: TRBJ1-5
abundance: .
v_gene: TRBV19
d_gene: .
CDR3nt: TGTGCCAGTAGGGATGGGGACACCAATCAGCCCCAGCATTTT
CDR3aa: CASRDGDTNQPQHF

j_gene: TRBJ2-7
abundance: many
v_gene: TRBV12-3/TRBV12-4
d_gene: TRBD2
CDR3nt: TGTGCCAGCAGTATAGCGGGAGGCCCCTACGAGCAGTACTTC
CDR3aa: CASSIAGGPYEQYF

j_gene: TRBJ1-4
abundance: few
v_gene: TRBV11-3
d_gene: .
CDR3nt: TGTGCCAGCAGCCACCGACTGTATGAAAAACTGTTTTTT
CDR3aa: CASSHRLYEKLFF

j_gene: TRBJ1-3
abundance: few
v_gene: TRBV5-6
d_gene: .
CDR3nt: TGTGCCAGCAGTTCCGGTGGAAACACCATATATTTT
CDR3aa: CASSSGGNTIYF

j_gene: TRBJ1-2
abundance: many
v_gene: TRBV29-1
d_gene: .
CDR3nt: TGCAGCGTCTATACCCGGGACAAAGACTATGGCTACACCTTC
CDR3aa: CSVYTRDKDYGYTF

j_gene: TRBJ1-3
abundance: .
v_gene: TRBV11-3
d_gene: .
CDR3nt: TGTGCCAGCAGTCCTGTTGGGGTCTCTGGAAACACCATATATTTT
CDR3aa: CASSPVGVSGNTIYF

j_gene: TRBJ2-7
abundance: .
v_gene: TRBV20-1
d_gene: TRBD1
CDR3nt: TGCAGTGCTGCCGGGACAGACCTGTCCCGGCAGTACTTC
CDR3aa: CSAAGTDLSRQYF

j_gene: TRBJ2-7
abundance: few
v_gene: TRBV6-1
d_gene: .
CDR3nt: TGTGCCAGCAGGCTGGGTTACGAGCAGTACTTC
CDR3aa: CASRLGYEQYF

j_gene: TRBJ1-5
abundance: .
v_gene: TRBV19
d_gene: .
CDR3nt: TGTGCCAGTAGTATACTCGATCAGCCCCAGCATTTT
CDR3aa: CASSILDQPQHF

j_gene: TRBJ1-5
abundance: .
v_gene: TRBV20-1
d_gene: .
CDR3nt: TGCAGTGCTCAAAAGGGCGCGGAGCCCCAGCATTTT
CDR3aa: CSAQKGAEPQHF

j_gene: TRBJ2-2
abundance: many
v_gene: TRBV5-1
d_gene: TRBD1
CDR3nt: TGCGCCAGCAGCTCCGGGACAGGGGACACCGGGGAGCTGTTTTTT
CDR3aa: CASSSGTGDTGELFF

j_gene: TRBJ2-7
abundance: .
v_gene: TRBV5-5
d_gene: .
CDR3nt: TGTGCCAGCAGTTACCTACCGGGACAGGGAGCGGGAGCAATGACCGAGCAGTACTTC
CDR3aa: CASSYLPGQGAGAMTEQYF

j_gene: TRBJ2-3
abundance: many
v_gene: TRBV7-2
d_gene: TRBD2
CDR3nt: TGTGCCAGCAGCCCCTATAGCGGGAGAAGCACAGATACGCAGTATTTT
CDR3aa: CASSPYSGRSTDTQYF

j_gene: TRBJ2-7
abundance: many
v_gene: TRBV28
d_gene: .
CDR3nt: TGTGCCAGCAGTTCTTCTCCCCCCTACGAGCAGTACTTC
CDR3aa: CASSSSPPYEQYF

j_gene: TRBJ2-1
abundance: few
v_gene: TRBV12-3/TRBV12-4
d_gene: TRBD2
CDR3nt: TGTGCCAGCAAGGTAGCGGGCAATGAGCAGTTCTTC
CDR3aa: CASKVAGNEQFF

j_gene: TRBJ1-2
abundance: few
v_gene: TRBV19
d_gene: TRBD1
CDR3nt: TGTGCCAGTAGTGCCGGGACAGGGGGCCTGCAGGGCTACACCTTC
CDR3aa: CASSAGTGGLQGYTF

j_gene: TRBJ2-3
abundance: many
v_gene: TRBV19
d_gene: .
CDR3nt: TGTGCCAGTAGTATCGCTGGGAGCACAGATACGCAGTATTTT
CDR3aa: CASSIAGSTDTQYF